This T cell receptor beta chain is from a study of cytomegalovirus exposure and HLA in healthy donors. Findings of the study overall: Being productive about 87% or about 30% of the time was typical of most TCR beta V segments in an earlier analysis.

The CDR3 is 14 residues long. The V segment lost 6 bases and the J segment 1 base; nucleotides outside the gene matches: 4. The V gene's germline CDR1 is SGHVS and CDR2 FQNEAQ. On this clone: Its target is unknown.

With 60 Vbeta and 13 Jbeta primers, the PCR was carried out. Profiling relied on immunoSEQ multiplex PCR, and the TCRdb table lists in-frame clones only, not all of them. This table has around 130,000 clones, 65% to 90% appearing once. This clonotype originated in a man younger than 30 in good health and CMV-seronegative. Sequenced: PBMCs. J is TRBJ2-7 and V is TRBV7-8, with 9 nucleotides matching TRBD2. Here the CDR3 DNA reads TGTGCCAGCAGAAATAGCGGGGGATCCTACGAGCAGTACTTC. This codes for CASRNSGGSYEQYF.